This paragraph reports one T cell receptor beta chain. This CDR3 comprises 14 residues. Germline CDR1 SQVTM, CDR2 ANQGSEA. V lost 7 bases, J lost 3 bases, and 15 bases lay in between. PCR was performed a second time for about 7 to 11 cycles using a sample-barcoded 5' primer and a J-beta primer mix. One entry per CDR3 protein results from TCRdb running MiXCR on the 5' RACE reads. This sample carries around 1,500,000 distinct CDR3 sequences, approximately 38% of them seen once, and the ten largest clones take roughly 8.2%. The sample belongs to a study of blood T cells in healthy people across ages. The clonotype was recovered from a woman aged 18-29 years in good health. J is TRBJ2-2 and V is TRBV29-1; D perhaps matches TRBD2 (6 bases). Source material: blood. The CDR3 region has the DNA TGCAGCGGGCGGGGATTGGGGGACACCGGGGAGCTGTTTTTT. This encodes CSGRGLGDTGELFF.